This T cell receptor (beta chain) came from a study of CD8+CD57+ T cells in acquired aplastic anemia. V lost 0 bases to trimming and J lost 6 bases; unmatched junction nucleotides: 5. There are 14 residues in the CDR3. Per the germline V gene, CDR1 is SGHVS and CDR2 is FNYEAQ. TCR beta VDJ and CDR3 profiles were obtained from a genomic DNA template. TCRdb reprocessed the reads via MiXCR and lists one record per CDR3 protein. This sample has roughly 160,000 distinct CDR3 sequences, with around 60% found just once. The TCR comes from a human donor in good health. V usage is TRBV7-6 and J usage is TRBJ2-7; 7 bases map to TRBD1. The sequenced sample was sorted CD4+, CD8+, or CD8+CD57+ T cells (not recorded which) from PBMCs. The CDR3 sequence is CASSLASTGFEQYF. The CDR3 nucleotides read TGTGCCAGCAGCTTAGCCTCGACAGGGTTCGAGCAGTACTTC.